This T cell receptor (beta chain) was identified in a study of T cells in Graves' hyperthyroidism and ophthalmopathy. Amplified TCR beta CDR3 regions came from RNA transcripts. TCR CDR3 regions were first amplified by RT-PCR with HTBI primers. A single record per CDR3 protein comes from TCRdb applying MiXCR to the multiplex PCR reads. This sample yields about 600,000 distinct CDR3 sequences, of which approximately 15% are seen a single time; less than 3.5% belongs to the top ten. Per germline, CDR1 SGDLS and CDR2 YYNGEE. The V segment lost 4 bases and the J segment 0 bases; nucleotides outside the gene matches: 10. The CDR3 totals 17 residues.

The genes are TRBV9 and TRBJ1-1; 9 nucleotides line up with TRBD1. The TCR originated in a woman between 35 and 50 years old with Graves' ophthalmopathy. The sequenced sample was blood. CDR3 in amino acids: CASSFNRGRRMNTEAFF. DNA of the CDR3: TGTGCCAGCAGCTTTAACAGGGGGCGTCGAATGAACACTGAAGCTTTCTTT.